This T cell receptor (beta chain) was recorded in a study of T cell responses to AZD1222 COVID-19 vaccine. V was clipped by 5 bases and J by 8 bases, with 15 bases between them. The CDR3 runs to 13 residues. The germline gives CDR1 SGHAT, CDR2 FQDESV (reference sequence). To note about this clone: The antigen remains unidentified.

Study-wide points: Elevations in Spike-specific TCR breadth and depth followed administration of two AZD1222 doses. Donors were chiefly white British, with a greater number of females, and clonal diversity was perhaps underestimated. Spike-wide coverage was observed for vaccine-associated CD4 TCRs, with dominant responses at 160-218 and 743-854.

Assay: immunoSEQ multiplex PCR; the TCRdb copy retains only in-frame clones and omits some. The data contain roughly 200,000 clones, approximately 92% of them singletons. The specimen comprised peripheral blood, sampled 28 days after the second dose of the MenACWY control vaccine. The origin of this receptor is an adult who received the MenACWY meningococcal vaccine as a control. The chain couples TRBV11-1 to TRBJ1-2; possible D gene TRBD1, 6 bases. CDR3 DNA: TGTGCCAGCAGCCGCGGGGGGGCGGAGGGCTACACCTTC. Amino acid sequence: CASSRGGAEGYTF.